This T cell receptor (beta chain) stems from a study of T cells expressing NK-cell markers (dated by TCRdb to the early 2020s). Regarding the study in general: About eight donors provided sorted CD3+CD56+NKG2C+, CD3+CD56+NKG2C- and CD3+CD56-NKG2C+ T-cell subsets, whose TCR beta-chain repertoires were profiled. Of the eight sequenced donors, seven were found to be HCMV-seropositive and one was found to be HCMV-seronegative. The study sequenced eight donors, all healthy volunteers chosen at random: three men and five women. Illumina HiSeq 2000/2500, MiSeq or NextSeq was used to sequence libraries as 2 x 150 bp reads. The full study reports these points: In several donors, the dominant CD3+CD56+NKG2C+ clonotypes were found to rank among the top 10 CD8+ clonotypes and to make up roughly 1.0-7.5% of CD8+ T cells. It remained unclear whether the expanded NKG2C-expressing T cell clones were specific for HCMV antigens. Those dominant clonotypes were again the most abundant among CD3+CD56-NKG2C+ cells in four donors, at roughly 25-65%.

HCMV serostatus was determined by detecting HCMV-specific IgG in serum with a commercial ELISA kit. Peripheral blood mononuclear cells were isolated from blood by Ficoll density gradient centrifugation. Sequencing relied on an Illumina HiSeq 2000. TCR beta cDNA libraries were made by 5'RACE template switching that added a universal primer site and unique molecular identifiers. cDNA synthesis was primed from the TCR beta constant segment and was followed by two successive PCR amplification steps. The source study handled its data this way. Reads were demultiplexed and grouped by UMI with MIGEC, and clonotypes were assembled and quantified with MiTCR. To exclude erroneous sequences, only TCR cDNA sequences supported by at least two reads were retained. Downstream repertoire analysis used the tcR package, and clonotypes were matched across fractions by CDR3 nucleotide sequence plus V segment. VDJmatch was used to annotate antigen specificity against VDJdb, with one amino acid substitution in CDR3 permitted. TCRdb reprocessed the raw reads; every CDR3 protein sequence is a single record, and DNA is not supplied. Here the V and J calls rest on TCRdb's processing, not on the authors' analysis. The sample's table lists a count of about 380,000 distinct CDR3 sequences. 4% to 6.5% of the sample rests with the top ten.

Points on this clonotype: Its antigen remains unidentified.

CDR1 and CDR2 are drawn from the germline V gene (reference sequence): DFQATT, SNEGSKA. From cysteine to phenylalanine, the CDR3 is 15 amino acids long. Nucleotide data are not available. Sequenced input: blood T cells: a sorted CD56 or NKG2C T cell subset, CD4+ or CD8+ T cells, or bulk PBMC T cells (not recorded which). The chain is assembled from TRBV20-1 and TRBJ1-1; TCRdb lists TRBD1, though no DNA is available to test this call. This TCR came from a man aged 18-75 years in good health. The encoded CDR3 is CSARLVTGVFTEAFF.